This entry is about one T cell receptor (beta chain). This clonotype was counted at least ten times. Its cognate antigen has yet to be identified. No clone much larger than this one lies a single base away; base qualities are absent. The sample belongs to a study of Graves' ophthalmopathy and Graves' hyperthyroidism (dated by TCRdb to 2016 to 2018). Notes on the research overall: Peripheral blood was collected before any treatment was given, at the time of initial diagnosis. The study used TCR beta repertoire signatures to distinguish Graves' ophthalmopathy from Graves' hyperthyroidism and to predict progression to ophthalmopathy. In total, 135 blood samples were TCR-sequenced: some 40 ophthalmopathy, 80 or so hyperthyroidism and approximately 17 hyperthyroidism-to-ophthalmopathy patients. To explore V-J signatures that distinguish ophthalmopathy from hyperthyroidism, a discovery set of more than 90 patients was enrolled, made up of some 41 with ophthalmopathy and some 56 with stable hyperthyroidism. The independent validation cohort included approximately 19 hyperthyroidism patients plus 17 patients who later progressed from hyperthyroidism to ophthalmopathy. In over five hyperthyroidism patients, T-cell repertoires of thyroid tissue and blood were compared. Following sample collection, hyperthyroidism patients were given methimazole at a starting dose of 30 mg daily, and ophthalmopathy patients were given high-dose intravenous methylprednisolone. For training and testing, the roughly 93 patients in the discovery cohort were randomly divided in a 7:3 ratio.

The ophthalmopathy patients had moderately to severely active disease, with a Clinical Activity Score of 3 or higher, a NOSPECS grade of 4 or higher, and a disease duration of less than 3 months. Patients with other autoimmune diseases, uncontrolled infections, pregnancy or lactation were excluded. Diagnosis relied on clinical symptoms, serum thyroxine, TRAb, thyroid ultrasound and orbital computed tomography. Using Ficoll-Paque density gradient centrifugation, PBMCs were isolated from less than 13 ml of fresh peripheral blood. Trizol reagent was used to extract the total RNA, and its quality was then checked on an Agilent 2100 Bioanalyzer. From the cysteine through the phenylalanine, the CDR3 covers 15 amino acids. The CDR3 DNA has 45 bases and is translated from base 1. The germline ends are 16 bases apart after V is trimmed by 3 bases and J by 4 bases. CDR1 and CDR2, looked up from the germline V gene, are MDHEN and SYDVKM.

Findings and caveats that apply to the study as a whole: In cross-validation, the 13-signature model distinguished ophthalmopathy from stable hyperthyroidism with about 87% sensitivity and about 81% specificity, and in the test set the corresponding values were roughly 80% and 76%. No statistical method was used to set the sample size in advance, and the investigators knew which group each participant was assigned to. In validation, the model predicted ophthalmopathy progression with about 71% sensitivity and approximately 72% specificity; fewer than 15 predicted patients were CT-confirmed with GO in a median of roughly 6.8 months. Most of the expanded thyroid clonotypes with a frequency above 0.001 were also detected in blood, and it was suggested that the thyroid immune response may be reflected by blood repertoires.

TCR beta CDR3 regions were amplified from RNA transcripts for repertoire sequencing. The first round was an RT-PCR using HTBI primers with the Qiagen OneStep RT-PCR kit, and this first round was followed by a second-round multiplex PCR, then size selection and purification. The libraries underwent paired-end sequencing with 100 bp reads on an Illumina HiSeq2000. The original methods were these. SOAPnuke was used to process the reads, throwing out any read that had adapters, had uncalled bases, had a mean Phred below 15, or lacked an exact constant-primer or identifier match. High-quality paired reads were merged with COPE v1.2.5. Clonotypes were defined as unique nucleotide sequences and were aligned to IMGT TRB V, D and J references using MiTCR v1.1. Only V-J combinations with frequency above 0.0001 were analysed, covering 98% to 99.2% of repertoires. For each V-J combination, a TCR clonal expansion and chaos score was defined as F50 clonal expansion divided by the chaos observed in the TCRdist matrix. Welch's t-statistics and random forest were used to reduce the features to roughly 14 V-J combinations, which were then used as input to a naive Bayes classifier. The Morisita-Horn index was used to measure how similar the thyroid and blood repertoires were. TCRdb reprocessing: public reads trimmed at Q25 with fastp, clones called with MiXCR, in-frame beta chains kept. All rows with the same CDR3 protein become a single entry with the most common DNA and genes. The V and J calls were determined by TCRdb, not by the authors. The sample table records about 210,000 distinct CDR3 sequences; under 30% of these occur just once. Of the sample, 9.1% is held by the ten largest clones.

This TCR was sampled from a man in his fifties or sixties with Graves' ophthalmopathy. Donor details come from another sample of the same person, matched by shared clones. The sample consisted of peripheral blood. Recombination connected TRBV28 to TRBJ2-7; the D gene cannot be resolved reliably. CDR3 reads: CASSFAPGGVYEQYF. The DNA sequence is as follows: TGTGCCAGCAGTTTTGCTCCGGGCGGAGTGTACGAGCAGTACTTC. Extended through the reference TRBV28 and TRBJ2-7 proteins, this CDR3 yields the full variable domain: DVKVTQSSRYLVKRTGEKVFLECVQDMDHENMFWYRQDPGLGLRLIYFSYDVKMKEKGDIPEGYSVSREKKERFSLILESASTNQTSMYLCASSFAPGGVYEQYFGPGTRLTVT.